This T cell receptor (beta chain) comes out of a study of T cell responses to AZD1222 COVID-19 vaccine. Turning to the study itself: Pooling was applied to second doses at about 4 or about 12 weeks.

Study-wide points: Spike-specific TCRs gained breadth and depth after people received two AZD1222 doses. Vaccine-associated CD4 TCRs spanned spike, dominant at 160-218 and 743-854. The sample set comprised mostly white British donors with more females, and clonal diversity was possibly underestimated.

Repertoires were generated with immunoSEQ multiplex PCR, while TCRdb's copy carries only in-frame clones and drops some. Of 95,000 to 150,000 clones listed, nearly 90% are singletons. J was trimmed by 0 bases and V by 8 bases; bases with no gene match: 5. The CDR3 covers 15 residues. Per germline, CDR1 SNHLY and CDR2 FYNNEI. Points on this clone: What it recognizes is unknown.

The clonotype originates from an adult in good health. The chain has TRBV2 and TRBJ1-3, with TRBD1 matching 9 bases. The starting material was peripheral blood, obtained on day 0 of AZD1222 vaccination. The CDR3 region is CASGQGSHSGNTIYF. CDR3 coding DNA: TGTGCCAGCGGACAGGGGTCCCACTCTGGAAACACCATATATTTT.